These T cell receptor beta chains were read from a single sample in a study of graft-versus-host responses after intestinal transplantation. These receptors lack a known antigen. Method: immunoSEQ multiplex PCR; TCRdb's copy keeps in-frame clones and lacks some. Here the sample spans under 100,000 clones, less than 95% being singletons. This material consisted of unstimulated CD8+ T cells sorted from spleen or lymph node cells, taken before transplant. The receptors were sampled from a human donor who was the organ donor for an intestinal transplant. CDR3s include the opening cysteine and the closing phenylalanine or tryptophan. Each record gives: J gene, D gene, V gene, clone size, CDR3 DNA, CDR3 protein. A D gene is named only where the DNA matches it firmly. Size values are once, few and many counts, or a class for expanded clones, and some rows have none.

TRBJ2-7,TRBD1,TRBV5-8,.,TGTGCCAGCAGCCAAGACTCCCCGACAGGGACCTACGAGCAGTACTTC,CASSQDSPTGTYEQYF
TRBJ1-4,TRBD1,TRBV7-8,.,TGTGCCAGCAGCAAACCGGACAGGGAAAAACTGTTTTTT,CASSKPDREKLFF
TRBJ2-2,.,TRBV4-1,.,TGCGCCAGCAGCCAAGTTGAGGCCTTACATACCGGGGAGCTGTTTTTT,CASSQVEALHTGELFF
TRBJ2-1,TRBD2,TRBV7-2,.,TGTGCCAGCAGCCCCACTAGCGGGGGGCCTTACAATGAGCAGTTCTTC,CASSPTSGGPYNEQFF
TRBJ2-7,TRBD1,TRBV4-3,.,TGCGCCAGCAGCCACAAAACGGACAGGGGACTCTACGAGCAGTACTTC,CASSHKTDRGLYEQYF
TRBJ2-7,.,TRBV6-5,.,TGTGCCAGCAGTTACTCACAGGACGAGCAGTACTTC,CASSYSQDEQYF
TRBJ1-5,.,TRBV19,once,TGTGCCAGTAGTCCTGCTGGGGAGTTGGGGCCCCAGCATTTT,CASSPAGELGPQHF
TRBJ2-1,.,TRBV9,.,TGTGCCAGCAGCGCCCTCACTAGCCTTCTGCCCGATGAGCAGTTCTTC,CASSALTSLLPDEQFF
TRBJ2-7,TRBD2,TRBV5-1,.,TGCGCCAGCAGCCCGACCCTAGCGGGGGGGCACGAGCAGTACTTC,CASSPTLAGGHEQYF
TRBJ1-2,.,TRBV4-3,.,TGCGCCAGCAGCCAAGGAGGAGGGGACGCGAACTATGGCTACACCTTC,CASSQGGGDANYGYTF
TRBJ1-5,.,TRBV4-3,.,TGCGCCAGCAGCCAAGTTAAACATGGCAATCAGCCCCAGCATTTT,CASSQVKHGNQPQHF
TRBJ2-7,.,TRBV5-6,.,TGTGCCAGCAGCTCGGGGGGCCCGATGAGAGAGCAGTACTTC,CASSSGGPMREQYF
TRBJ2-3,.,TRBV5-1,few,TGCGCCAGCAGCTTGGGGACAGACACAGATACGCAGTATTTT,CASSLGTDTDTQYF
TRBJ2-1,TRBD1,TRBV19,once,TGTGCCAGTACGGAGACAGGGAATAACTACAATGAGCAGTTCTTC,CASTETGNNYNEQFF
TRBJ2-5,TRBD2,TRBV5-6,.,TGTGCCAGCAGCTTGGCGAGCGGGGGTAATCAAGAGACCCAGTACTTC,CASSLASGGNQETQYF
TRBJ1-1,TRBD1,TRBV19,.,TGTGCCAGTCATCTCCCCGGGACAGGAGATCAGGGGAACACTGAAGCTTTCTTT,CASHLPGTGDQGNTEAFF
TRBJ1-5,.,TRBV7-9,.,TGTGCCAGCAGCTCGGGGTATCAGCCCCAGCATTTT,CASSSGYQPQHF
TRBJ2-2,TRBD1,TRBV7-6,.,TGTGCCAGCAGCTTGGGGGACAGGGGGAACACCGGGGAGCTGTTTTTT,CASSLGDRGNTGELFF
TRBJ2-7,.,TRBV4-1,.,TGCGCCAGCAGCCATATAATGGGGAGCTCCTACGAGCAGTACTTC,CASSHIMGSSYEQYF
TRBJ1-5,.,TRBV7-9,.,TGTGCCAGCAGCTTAGATTATAGCAATCAGCCCCAGCATTTT,CASSLDYSNQPQHF
TRBJ2-7,.,TRBV25-1,.,TGTGCCAGCAGTGATCTCCACGAGCAGTACTTC,CASSDLHEQYF
TRBJ1-3,TRBD1,TRBV7-9,.,TGTGCCACCCCGATAGTACAGGGGACCGGCGGAAACACCATATATTTT,CATPIVQGTGGNTIYF
TRBJ2-1,.,TRBV15,.,TGTGCCACCAGCAGAGAGCAGGGAACCTACAATGAGCAGTTCTTC,CATSREQGTYNEQFF
TRBJ2-5,.,TRBV9,.,TGTGCCAGCAGCGTAGAGGATCAGGCATGGGAGACCCAGTACTTC,CASSVEDQAWETQYF
TRBJ2-3,.,TRBV7-9,.,TGTGCCAGCAGCTCCACCGCGGCGGGGGCGAGCACAGATACGCAGTATTTT,CASSSTAAGASTDTQYF
TRBJ2-3,TRBD2,TRBV7-9,.,TGTGCCAGCAGCCCAGCCCCCACCGGGACTAGCGGGGTAACGCAGTATTTT,CASSPAPTGTSGVTQYF
TRBJ2-7,.,TRBV4-3,.,TGCGCCAGCAGCCAAGACCGGAGGGTAGGGTACGAGCAGTACTTC,CASSQDRRVGYEQYF
TRBJ1-3,.,TRBV30,.,TGTGCCTGGAGTGTATTCTTTGGAGACGGAGAGTCTGGAAACACCATATATTTT,CAWSVFFGDGESGNTIYF
TRBJ1-2,.,TRBV7-9,.,TGTGCCAGCAGCTTAGGGGGAGGCTATGGCTACACCTTC,CASSLGGGYGYTF
TRBJ1-1,.,TRBV7-6,.,TGTGCCAGCAGCTTAGCGGGTGGAGGCACTGAAGCTTTCTTT,CASSLAGGGTEAFF
TRBJ1-2,.,TRBV19,.,TGTGCCAGTAGTAACGGACAGAGCTATGGCTACACCTTC,CASSNGQSYGYTF
TRBJ2-7,TRBD2,TRBV5-8,.,TGTGCCAGCAGCGCGGGACTAGAGCTCCACGAGCAGTACTTC,CASSAGLELHEQYF
TRBJ2-2,TRBD2,TRBV19,few,TGTGCCAGTAGTTCTGGACGGGGGGGCCGGGGCGGGGAGCTGTTTTTT,CASSSGRGGRGGELFF
TRBJ1-4,.,TRBV6-6,.,TGTGCCAGCAGTGTGACAGGAAGTAATGAAAAACTGTTTTTT,CASSVTGSNEKLFF
TRBJ1-4,TRBD1,TRBV28,once,TGTGCCAGCAGTTCTTTCACGGACAGGAACGGCGAAAAACTGTTTTTT,CASSSFTDRNGEKLFF
TRBJ1-1,.,TRBV7-2,few,TGTGCCAGCAGCTTCGTCGGGGGGAACACTGAAGCTTTCTTT,CASSFVGGNTEAFF
TRBJ2-1,TRBD2,TRBV10-3,.,TGTGCCATCAGGAGGGCTAGCGGGATCGATGAGCAGTTCTTC,CAIRRASGIDEQFF